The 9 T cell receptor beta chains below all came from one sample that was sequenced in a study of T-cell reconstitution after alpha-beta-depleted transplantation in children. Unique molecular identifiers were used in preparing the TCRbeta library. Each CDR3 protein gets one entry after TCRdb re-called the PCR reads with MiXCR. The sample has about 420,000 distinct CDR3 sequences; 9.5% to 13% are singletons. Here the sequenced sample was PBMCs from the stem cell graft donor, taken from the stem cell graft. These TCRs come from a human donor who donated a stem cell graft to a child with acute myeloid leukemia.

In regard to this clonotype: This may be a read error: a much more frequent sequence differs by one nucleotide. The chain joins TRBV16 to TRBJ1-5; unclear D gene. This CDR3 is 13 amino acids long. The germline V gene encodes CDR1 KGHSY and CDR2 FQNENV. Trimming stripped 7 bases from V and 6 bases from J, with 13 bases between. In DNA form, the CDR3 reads TGTGCCAGCAACTACCTGGGGAGTCAGCCCCAGCATTTT. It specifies CASNYLGSQPQHF.

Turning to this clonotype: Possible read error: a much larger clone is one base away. The CDR3 DNA reads TGTGCCAGCAGATGCGGGACTAGCGGACAAGAGACCCAGTACTTC. Its translation: CASRCGTSGQETQYF. The chain uses TRBV25-1 and TRBJ2-5, with 11 bases identical to TRBD2. The CDR3 contains 15 residues. Germline V gene sequence: CDR1 MGHDK, CDR2 SYGVNS. J was trimmed by 2 bases and V by 6 bases; bases with no gene match: 5. Variable domain in full (rest from reference TRBV25-1 and TRBJ2-5): EADIYQTPRYLVIGTGKKITLECSQTMGHDKMYWYQQDPGMELHLIHYSYGVNSTEKGDLSSESTVSRIRTEHFPLTLESARPSHTSQYLCASRCGTSGQETQYFGPGTRLLVL.

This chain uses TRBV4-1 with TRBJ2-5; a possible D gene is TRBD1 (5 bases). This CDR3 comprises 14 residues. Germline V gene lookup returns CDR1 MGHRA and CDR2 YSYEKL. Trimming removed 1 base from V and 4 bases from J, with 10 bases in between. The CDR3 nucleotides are TGCGCCAGCAGCCAAGCAGGGCTCGTAGAGACCCAGTACTTC. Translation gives CASSQAGLVETQYF.

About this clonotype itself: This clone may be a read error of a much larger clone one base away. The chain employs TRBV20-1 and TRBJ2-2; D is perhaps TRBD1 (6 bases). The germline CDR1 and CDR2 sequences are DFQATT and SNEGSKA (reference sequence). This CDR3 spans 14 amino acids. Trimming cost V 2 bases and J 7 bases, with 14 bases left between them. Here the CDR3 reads CSARTPGACGELFF. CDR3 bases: TGCAGTGCTAGAACGCCAGGGGCGTGCGGGGAGCTGTTTTTT.

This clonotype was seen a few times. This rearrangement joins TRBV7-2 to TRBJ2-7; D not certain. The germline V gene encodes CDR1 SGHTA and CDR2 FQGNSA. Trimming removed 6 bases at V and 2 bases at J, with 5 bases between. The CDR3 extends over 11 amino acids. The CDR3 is CASRETYEQYF. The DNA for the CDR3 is TGTGCCAGCAGGGAGACCTACGAGCAGTACTTC.

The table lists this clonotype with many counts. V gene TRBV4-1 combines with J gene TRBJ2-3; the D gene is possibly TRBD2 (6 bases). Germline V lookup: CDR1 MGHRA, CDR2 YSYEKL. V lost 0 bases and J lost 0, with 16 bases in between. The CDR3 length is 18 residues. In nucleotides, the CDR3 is TGCGCCAGCAGCCAAGATGGAGGGGTGGACCGCAGCACAGATACGCAGTATTTT. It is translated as CASSQDGGVDRSTDTQYF.

This chain's CDR3 is CASSNLMGGRETQYF. The DNA of the CDR3 is TGTGCCAGCAGCAACCTGATGGGGGGCCGCGAGACCCAGTACTTC. The chain combines TRBV11-2 with TRBJ2-5; D could derive from TRBD1 or TRBD2 (6 bases each). V shed 5 bases and J shed 5 bases, with 18 bases lying between them. The germline V gene encodes CDR1 SGHAT and CDR2 FQNNGV. The CDR3 totals 15 residues. Full variable domain (rest looked up from reference TRBV11-2 and TRBJ2-5): EAGVAQSPRYKIIEKRQSVAFWCNPISGHATLYWYQQILGQGPKLLIQFQNNGVVDDSQLPKDRFSAERLKGVDSTLKIQPAKLEDSAVYLCASSNLMGGRETQYFGPGTRLLVL.

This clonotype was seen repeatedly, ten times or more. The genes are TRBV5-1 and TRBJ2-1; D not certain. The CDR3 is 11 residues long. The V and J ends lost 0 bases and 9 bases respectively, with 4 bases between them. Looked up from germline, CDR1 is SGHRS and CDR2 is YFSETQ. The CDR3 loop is CASSLEFEQFF. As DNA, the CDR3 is TGCGCCAGCAGCTTGGAGTTTGAGCAGTTCTTC.

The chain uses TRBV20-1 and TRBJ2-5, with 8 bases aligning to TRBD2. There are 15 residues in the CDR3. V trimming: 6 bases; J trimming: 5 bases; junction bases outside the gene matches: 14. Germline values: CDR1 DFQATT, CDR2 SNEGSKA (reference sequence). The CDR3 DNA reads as TGCAGTGCCCGGTCAGGAGCGGGGGACGCGGAGACCCAGTACTTC. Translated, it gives CSARSGAGDAETQYF.